Sequencing of this TCR beta chain was carried out in a study of shared clonotypes between healthy human individuals. On this clone: The antigen remains unidentified.

Study-level points and caveats: Estimated richness values were generally larger in naive subsets than in memory subsets. Generation probability values for non-shared clonotypes were lower than those for clonotypes shared by all four donors. When naive CD4 clonotypes were compared across four donors, 4% to 6.5% were shared.

CD45RO-negative CD8 cells positively selected for CCR7 made up the naive population, which excluded terminally differentiated effector memory CD45RA+ cells. Sorted-subset replicate PCR reactions contained approximately 190 ng DNA, corresponding to around 30,000 T cell genomes. Only in-frame clones appear in the TCRdb table, and some are missing; sequencing was by immunoSEQ multiplex PCR. The sample shows under 2,000,000 clones, about 95% of them seen only once. The V gene lost 8 bases and the J gene lost 4 bases, with 16 bases spanning the gap. CDR3 size: 14 residues. Germline assignment: CDR1 MNHEY and CDR2 SVGAGI.

The specimen sequenced was naive CD8+ T cells sorted from blood. The chain recombines TRBV6-5 with TRBJ2-3; TRBD1 or TRBD2 may be the D gene (5 bases each). This receptor was obtained from a man aged 18 to 30 in good health. The DNA for the CDR3 is TGTGCCAGCTCGGTGGGGGACGAAGCAGATACGCAGTATTTT. It is translated as CASSVGDEADTQYF.